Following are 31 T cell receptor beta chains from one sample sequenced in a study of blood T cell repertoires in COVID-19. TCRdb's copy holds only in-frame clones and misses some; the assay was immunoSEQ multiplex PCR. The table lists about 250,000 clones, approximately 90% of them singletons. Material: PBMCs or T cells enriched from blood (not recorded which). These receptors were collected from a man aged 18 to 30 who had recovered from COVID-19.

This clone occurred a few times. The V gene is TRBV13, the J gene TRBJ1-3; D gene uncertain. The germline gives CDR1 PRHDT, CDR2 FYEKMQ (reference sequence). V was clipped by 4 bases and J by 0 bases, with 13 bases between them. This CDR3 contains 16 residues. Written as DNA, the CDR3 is TGTGCCAGCAGCTCCCGCAGTACCCTCTCTGGAAACACCATATATTTT. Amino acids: CASSSRSTLSGNTIYF.

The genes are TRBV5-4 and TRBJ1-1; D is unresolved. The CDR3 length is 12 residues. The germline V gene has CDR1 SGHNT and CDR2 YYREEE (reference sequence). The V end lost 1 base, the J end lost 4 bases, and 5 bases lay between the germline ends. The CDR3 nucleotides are TGTGCCAGCAGCTTGTCGGGCACTGAAGCTTTCTTT. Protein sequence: CASSLSGTEAFF. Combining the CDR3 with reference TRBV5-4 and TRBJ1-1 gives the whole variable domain ETGVTQSPTHLIKTRGQQVTLRCSSQSGHNTVSWYQQALGQGPQFIFQYYREEENGRGNFPPRFSGLQFPNYSSELNVNALELDDSALYLCASSLSGTEAFFGQGTRLTVV.

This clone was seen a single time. As DNA, the CDR3 is TGTGCCAGCAGCTTAGTAACGGGGACAGAAAACATTCAGTACTTC. This gives the protein CASSLVTGTENIQYF. The chain uses TRBV7-2 and TRBJ2-4, with 7 bases identical to TRBD1. CDR1 is SGHTA and CDR2 is FQGNSA in the germline V gene. The V gene end was trimmed by 1 base and the J gene end by 5 bases; junction bases not matched to a gene: 5. The CDR3 contains 15 residues.

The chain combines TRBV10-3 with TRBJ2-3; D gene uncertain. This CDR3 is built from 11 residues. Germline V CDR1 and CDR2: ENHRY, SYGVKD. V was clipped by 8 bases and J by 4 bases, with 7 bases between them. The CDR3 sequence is CAIQTSDTQYF. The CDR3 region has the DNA TGTGCCATCCAAACATCAGATACGCAGTATTTT.

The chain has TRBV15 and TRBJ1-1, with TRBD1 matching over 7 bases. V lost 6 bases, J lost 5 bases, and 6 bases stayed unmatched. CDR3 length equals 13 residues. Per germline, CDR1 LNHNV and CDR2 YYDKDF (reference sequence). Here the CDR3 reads CATRDDRDTEAFF. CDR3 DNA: TGTGCCACCAGAGACGACAGGGATACTGAAGCTTTCTTT. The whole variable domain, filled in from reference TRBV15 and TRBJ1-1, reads DAMVIQNPRYQVTQFGKPVTLSCSQTLNHNVMYWYQQKSSQAPKLLFHYYDKDFNNEADTPDNFQSRRPNTSFCFLDIRSPGLGDTAMYLCATRDDRDTEAFFGQGTRLTVV.

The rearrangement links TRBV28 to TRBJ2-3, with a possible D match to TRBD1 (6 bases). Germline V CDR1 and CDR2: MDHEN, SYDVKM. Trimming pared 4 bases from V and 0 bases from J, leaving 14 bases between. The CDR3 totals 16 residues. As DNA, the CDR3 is TGTGCCAGCAGTTCGTGGACAGCATATAGCACAGATACGCAGTATTTT. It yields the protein CASSSWTAYSTDTQYF.

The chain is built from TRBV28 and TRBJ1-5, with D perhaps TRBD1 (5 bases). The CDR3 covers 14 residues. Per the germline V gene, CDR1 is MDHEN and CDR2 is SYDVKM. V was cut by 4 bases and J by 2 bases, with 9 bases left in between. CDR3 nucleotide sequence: TGTGCCAGCAGTTCGCAGGGCGGCAATCAGCCCCAGCATTTT. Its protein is CASSSQGGNQPQHF.

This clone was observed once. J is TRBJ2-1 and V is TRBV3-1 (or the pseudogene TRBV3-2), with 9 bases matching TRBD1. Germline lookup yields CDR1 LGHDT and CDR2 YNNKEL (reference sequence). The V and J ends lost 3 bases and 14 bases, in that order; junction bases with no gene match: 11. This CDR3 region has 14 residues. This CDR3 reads CASSHSQGALRKFF. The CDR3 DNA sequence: TGTGCCAGCAGCCATTCACAGGGGGCGCTCAGGAAGTTCTTC.

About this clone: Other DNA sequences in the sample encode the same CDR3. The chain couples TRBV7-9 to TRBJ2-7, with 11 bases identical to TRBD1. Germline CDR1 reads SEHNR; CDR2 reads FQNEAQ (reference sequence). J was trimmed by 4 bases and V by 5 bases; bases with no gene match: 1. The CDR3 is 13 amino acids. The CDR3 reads CASSRDRGYEQYF. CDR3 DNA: TGTGCCAGCAGCCGGGACAGGGGGTACGAGCAGTACTTC.

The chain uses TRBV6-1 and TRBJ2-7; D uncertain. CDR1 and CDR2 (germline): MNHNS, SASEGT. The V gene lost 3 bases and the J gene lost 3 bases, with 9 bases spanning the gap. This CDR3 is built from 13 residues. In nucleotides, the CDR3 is TGTGCCAGCAGTGACAACAGAAACTACGAGCAGTACTTC. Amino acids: CASSDNRNYEQYF.

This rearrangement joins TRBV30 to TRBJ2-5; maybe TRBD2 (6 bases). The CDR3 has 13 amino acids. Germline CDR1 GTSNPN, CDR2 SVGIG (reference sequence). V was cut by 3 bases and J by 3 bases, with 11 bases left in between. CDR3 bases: TGTGCCTGGAGAGCTCTAGCGAAAGAGACCCAGTACTTC. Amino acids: CAWRALAKETQYF.

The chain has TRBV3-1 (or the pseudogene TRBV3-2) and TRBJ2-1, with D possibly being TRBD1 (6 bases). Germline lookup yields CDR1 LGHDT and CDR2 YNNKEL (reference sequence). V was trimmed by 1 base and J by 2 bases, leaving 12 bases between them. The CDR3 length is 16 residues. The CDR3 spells CASSQVTGATYNEQFF. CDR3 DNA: TGTGCCAGCAGCCAAGTGACAGGAGCAACCTACAATGAGCAGTTCTTC.

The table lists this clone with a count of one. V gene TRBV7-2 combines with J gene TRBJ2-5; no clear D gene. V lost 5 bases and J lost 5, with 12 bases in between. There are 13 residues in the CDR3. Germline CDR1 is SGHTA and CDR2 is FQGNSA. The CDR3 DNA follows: TGTGCCAGCAGCCCCCGTTTATATGAGACCCAGTACTTC. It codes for CASSPRLYETQYF.

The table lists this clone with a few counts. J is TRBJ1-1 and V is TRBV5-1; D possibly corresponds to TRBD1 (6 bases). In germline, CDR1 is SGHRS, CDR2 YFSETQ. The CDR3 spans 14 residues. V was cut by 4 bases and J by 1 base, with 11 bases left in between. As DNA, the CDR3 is TGCGCCAGCAGCGAACAACAGGGGAACACTGAAGCTTTCTTT. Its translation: CASSEQQGNTEAFF.

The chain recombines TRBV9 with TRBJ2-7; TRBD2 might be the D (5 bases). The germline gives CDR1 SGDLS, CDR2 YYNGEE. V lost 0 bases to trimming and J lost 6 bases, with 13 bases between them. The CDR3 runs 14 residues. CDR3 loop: CASSVGPAEGEQYF. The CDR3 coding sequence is TGTGCCAGCAGCGTAGGCCCCGCCGAGGGCGAGCAGTACTTC.

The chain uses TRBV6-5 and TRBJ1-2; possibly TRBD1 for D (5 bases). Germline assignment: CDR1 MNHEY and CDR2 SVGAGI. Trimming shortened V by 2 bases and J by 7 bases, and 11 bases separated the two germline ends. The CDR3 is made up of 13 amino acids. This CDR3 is CASSYGREGGYTF. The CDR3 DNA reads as TGTGCCAGCAGTTACGGCAGGGAAGGTGGCTACACCTTC.

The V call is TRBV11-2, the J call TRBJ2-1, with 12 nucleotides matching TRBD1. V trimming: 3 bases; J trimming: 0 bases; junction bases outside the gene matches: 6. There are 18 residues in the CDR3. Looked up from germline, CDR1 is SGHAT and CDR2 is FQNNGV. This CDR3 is CASSFEGQGASSYNEQFF. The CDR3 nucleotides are TGTGCCAGCAGCTTTGAGGGACAGGGGGCAAGCTCCTACAATGAGCAGTTCTTC. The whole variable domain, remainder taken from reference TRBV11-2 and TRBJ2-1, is EAGVAQSPRYKIIEKRQSVAFWCNPISGHATLYWYQQILGQGPKLLIQFQNNGVVDDSQLPKDRFSAERLKGVDSTLKIQPAKLEDSAVYLCASSFEGQGASSYNEQFFGPGTRLTVL.

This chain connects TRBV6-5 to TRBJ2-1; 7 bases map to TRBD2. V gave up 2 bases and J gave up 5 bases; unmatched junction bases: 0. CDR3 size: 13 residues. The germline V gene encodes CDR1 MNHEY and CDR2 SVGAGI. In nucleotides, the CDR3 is TGTGCCAGCAGTTACGGGACTAACAATGAGCAGTTCTTC. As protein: CASSYGTNNEQFF.

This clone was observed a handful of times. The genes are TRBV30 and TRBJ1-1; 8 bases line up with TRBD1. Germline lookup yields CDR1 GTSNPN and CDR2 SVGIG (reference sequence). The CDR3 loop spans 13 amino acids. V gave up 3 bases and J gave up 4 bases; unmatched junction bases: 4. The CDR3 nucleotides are TGTGCCTGGAGCCCGACAGGGGCCACTGAAGCTTTCTTT. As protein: CAWSPTGATEAFF.

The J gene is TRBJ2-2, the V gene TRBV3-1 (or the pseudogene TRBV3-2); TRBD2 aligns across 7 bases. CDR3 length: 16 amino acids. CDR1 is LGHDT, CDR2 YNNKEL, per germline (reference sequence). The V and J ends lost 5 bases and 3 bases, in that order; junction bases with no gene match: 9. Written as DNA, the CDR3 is TGTGCCAGCAGCGTCCCAGGACTAGTCGACACCGGGGAGCTGTTTTTT. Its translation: CASSVPGLVDTGELFF.

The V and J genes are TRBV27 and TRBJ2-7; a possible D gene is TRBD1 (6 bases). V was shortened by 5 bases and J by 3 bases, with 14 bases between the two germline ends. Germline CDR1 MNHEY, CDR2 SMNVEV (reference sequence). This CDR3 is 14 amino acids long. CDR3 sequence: CASSITGHYYEQYF. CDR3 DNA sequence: TGTGCCAGCAGTATTACGGGACACTACTACGAGCAGTACTTC.

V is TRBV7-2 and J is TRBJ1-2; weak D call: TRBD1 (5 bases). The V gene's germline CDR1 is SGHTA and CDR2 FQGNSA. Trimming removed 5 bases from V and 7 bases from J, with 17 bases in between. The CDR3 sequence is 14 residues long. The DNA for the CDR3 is TGTGCCAGCAGCCTGGAGTCCAGGGAGGGTGGCTACACCTTC. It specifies CASSLESREGGYTF.

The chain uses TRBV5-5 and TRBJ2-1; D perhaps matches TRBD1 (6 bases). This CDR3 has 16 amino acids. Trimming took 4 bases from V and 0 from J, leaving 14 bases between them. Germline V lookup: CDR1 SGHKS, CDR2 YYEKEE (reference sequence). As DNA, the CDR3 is TGTGCCAGCAGCAGGGGGTTAGAAACCTCCTACAATGAGCAGTTCTTC. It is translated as CASSRGLETSYNEQFF.

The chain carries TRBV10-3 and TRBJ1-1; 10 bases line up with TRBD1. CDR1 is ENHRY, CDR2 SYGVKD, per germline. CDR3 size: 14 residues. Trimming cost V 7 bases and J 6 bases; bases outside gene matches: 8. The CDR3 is CAITHETGGSEAFF. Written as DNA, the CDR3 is TGTGCCATCACCCATGAGACAGGGGGCTCTGAAGCTTTCTTT.

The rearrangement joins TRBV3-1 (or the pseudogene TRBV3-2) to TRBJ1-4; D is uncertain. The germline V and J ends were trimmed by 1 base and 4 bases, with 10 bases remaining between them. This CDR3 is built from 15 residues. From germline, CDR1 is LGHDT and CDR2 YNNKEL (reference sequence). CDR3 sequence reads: CASSQGRGDNEKLFF. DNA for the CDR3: TGTGCCAGCAGCCAAGGCCGGGGAGATAATGAAAAACTGTTTTTT.

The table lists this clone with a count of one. CDR3 coding DNA: TGTGCCAGCTGTAACCCTGGACAGGGCCTTAATGAAAAACTGTTTTTT. This encodes CASCNPGQGLNEKLFF. This sequence joins TRBV28 and TRBJ1-4; 8 bases line up with TRBD1. This CDR3 contains 16 residues. V lost 8 bases to trimming and J lost 4 bases; unmatched junction nucleotides: 12. Germline V gene sequence: CDR1 MDHEN, CDR2 SYDVKM.

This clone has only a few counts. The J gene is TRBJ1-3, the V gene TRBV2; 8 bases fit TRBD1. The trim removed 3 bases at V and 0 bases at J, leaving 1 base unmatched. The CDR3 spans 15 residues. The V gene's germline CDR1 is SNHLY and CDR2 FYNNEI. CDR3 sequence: CASSEDRASGNTIYF. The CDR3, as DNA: TGTGCCAGCAGTGAGGACAGGGCCTCTGGAAACACCATATATTTT.

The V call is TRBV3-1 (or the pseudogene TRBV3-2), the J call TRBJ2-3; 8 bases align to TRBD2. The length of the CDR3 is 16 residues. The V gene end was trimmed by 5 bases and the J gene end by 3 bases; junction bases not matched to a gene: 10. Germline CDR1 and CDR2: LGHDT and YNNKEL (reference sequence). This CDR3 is CASSAPSSGGTDTQYF. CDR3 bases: TGTGCCAGCAGCGCCCCCTCCAGCGGGGGAACAGATACGCAGTATTTT.

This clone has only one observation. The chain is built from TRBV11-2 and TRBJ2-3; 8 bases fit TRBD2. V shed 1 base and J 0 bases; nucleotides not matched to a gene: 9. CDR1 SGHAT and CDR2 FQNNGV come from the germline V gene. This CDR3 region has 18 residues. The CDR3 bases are TGTGCCAGCAGCTTAGCGGCGCGGTCGGGGGGGAGCACAGATACGCAGTATTTT. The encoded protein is CASSLAARSGGSTDTQYF.

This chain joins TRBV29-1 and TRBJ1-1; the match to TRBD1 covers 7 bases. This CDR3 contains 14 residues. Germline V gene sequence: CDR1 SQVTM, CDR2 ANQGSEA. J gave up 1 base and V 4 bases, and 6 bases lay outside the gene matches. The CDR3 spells CSVVGTVENTEAFF. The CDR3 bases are TGCAGCGTTGTTGGGACAGTTGAGAACACTGAAGCTTTCTTT.

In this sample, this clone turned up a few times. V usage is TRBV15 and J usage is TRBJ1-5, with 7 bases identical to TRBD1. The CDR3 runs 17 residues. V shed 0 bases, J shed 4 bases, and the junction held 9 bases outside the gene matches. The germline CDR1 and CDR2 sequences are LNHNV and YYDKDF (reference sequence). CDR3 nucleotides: TGTGCCACCAGCAGAGATACCGGGACAGTGTTAAATCAGCCCCAGCATTTT. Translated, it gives CATSRDTGTVLNQPQHF.